This TCR beta chain was found in a study of CD8+ T cells in alopecia areata. Study findings and constraints: Tofacitinib significantly brought down scalp clonality and expanded CD8+ clones among top 100. Sharing of TCRs across patients appeared less clear than in mice, possibly for HLA-related reasons. While patients received tofacitinib, many expanded lesional clones remained present in scalp and blood.

The treatment is: oral pan-JAK inhibitor, 5-10 mg twice daily. Patients with alopecia areata provided lesional scalp punch biopsies as well as peripheral blood. V was pared by 4 bases and J by 4 bases, with 9 bases of the junction left unmatched. The CDR3 has 16 residues. Germline V gene sequence: CDR1 SGHRS, CDR2 YFSETQ. RNA was isolated and reverse transcribed to cDNA, the sequencing template. Repertoires were generated with immunoSEQ multiplex PCR, while TCRdb's copy carries only in-frame clones and drops some. The sample shows approximately 300,000 clones, roughly 64% of them seen only once. This clone has a handful of counts. The target antigen is unknown.

The sequence was obtained from a human donor with alopecia areata. The chain uses TRBV5-1 and TRBJ2-1, with 9 bases aligning to TRBD1. Sequencing was performed on CD4+ T cells sorted from blood, taken at week 24, from a patient treated with tofacitinib. CDR3 region: CASSASGTGTYNEQFF. CDR3 sequence (DNA): TGCGCCAGCAGCGCATCCGGGACAGGGACTTACAATGAGCAGTTCTTC.